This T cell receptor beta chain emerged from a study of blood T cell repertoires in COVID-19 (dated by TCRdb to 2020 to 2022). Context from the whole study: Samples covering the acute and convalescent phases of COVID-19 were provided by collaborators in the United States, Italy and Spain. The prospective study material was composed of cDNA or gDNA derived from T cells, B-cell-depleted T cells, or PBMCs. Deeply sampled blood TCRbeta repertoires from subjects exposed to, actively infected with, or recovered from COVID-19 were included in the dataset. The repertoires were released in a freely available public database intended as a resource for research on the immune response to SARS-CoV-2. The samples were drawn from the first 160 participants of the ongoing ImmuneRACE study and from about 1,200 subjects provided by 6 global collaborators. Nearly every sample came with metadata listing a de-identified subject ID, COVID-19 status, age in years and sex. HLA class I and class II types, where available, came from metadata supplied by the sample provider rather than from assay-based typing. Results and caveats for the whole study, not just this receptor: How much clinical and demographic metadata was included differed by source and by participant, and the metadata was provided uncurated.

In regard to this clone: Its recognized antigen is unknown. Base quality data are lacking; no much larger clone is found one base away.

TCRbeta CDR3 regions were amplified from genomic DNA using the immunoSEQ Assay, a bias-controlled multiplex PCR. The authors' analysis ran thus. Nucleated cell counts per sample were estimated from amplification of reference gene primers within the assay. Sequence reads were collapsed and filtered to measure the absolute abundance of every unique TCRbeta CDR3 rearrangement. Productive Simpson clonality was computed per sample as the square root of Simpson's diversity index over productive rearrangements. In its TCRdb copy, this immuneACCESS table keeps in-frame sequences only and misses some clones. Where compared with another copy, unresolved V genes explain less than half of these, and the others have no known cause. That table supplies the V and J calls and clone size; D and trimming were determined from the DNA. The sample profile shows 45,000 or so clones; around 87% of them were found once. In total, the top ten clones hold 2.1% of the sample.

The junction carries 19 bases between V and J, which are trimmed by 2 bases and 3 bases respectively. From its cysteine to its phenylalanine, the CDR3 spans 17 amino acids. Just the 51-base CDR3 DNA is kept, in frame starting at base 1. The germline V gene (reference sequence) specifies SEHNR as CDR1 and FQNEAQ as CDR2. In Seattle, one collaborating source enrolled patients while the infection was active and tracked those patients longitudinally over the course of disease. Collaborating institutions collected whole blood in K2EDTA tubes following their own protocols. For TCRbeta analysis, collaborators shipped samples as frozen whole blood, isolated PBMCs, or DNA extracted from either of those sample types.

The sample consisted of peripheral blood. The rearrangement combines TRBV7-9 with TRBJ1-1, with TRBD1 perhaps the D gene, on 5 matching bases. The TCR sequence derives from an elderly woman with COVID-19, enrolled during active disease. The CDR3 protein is CASSLSRYRFWDTEAFF. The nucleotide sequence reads TGTGCCAGCAGCTTATCACGATACAGGTTTTGGGACACTGAAGCTTTCTTT. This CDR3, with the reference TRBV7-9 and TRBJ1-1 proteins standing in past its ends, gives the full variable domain DTGVSQNPRHKITKRGQNVTFRCDPISEHNRLYWYRQTLGQGPEFLTYFQNEAQLEKSRLLSDRFSAERPKGSFSTLEIQRTEQGDSAMYLCASSLSRYRFWDTEAFFGQGTRLTVV.